This T cell receptor (beta chain) is from a study of breast tumors, draining lymph nodes, adjacent tissues. Using its own MiXCR run on the multiplex PCR reads, TCRdb lists one record per CDR3 protein. This repertoire shows 250,000 or so distinct CDR3 sequences, under 35% found once; its top ten account for roughly 1.1%. V was cut by 3 bases and J by 4 bases, with 13 bases left in between. The CDR3 is made up of 14 amino acids. Germline CDR1 reads DFQATT; CDR2 reads SNEGSKA (reference sequence). Axillary draining lymph nodes of breast cancer patients supplied the node samples. Findings and caveats of the study: Tumor TCR diversity was below lymph nodes but above nontumor tissue. Tumor and nontumor repertoires were significantly more similar in luminal-like than in basal-like breast cancer. Data fit most tumor T cells coming from lymph node, expanding in tumor.

This clonotype was detected ten times or more. Antigen specificity is unknown. The clonotype was recovered from a female donor with breast cancer. Some clones in this sample may be carry-over from other donors' samples. The V call is TRBV20-1, the J call TRBJ1-5, with no clear D. The sample comprised axillary lymph node tissue. The CDR3 is CSASDLGVNQPQHF. CDR3 coding DNA: TGCAGTGCTAGCGACCTAGGAGTAAATCAGCCCCAGCATTTT.